Sequencing of this T cell receptor (beta chain) was carried out in a study of technical replicates of blood from a few donors. Produced via immunoSEQ multiplex PCR; TCRdb's table is partial and in-frame only. The sample consists of around 100,000 clones, 85% to 95% of them appearing once. Germline CDR1 is MNHEY and CDR2 is SVGAGI. The CDR3 has 14 amino acids. J was trimmed by 3 bases and V by 5 bases; bases with no gene match: 6. This TCR derives from a human donor in good health. Input material: T cells isolated from PBMCs. V usage is TRBV6-5 and J usage is TRBJ1-2; 7 bases align to TRBD1. The CDR3 reads CASSTNRGDYGYTF. CDR3 sequence (DNA): TGTGCCAGCAGTACGAACAGGGGAGACTATGGCTACACCTTC.